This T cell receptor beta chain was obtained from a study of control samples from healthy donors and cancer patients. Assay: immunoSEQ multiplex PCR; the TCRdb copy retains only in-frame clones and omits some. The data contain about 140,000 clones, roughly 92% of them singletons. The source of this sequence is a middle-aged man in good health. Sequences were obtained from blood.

CDR3 sequence reads: CASSVGVSYNEQFF. The CDR3 bases are TGTGCCAGCAGCGTAGGGGTATCCTACAATGAGCAGTTCTTC. The chain recombines TRBV9 with TRBJ2-1; D is unclear. Germline lookup yields CDR1 SGDLS and CDR2 YYNGEE. The CDR3 covers 14 residues. V lost 0 bases to trimming and J lost 1 base, with 5 bases between them.